A single sample is the source of the 4 T cell receptor beta chains below, sequenced in a study of CD8+CD57+ T cells in acquired aplastic anemia. Whoever was chosen for sequencing had shown CD8+CD57+ cell expansion by flow cytometry. Profiling of TCR beta VDJ combinations and CDR3 sequences used genomic DNA as template. MiXCR, applied by TCRdb to the reads, yields one record per CDR3 protein. The profile shows some 170,000 distinct CDR3 sequences, about 45% of them singletons. Sample: sorted CD4+, CD8+, or CD8+CD57+ T cells (not recorded which) from PBMCs. The source is a human donor with aplastic anemia.

This clonotype was observed a few times. The chain links TRBV6-5 to TRBJ2-2, with D perhaps matching TRBD1 (6 bases). The length of the CDR3 is 16 residues. The V end lost 2 bases, the J end lost 4 bases, and 14 bases lay between the germline ends. The germline V gene has CDR1 MNHEY and CDR2 SVGAGI. The CDR3 DNA is TGTGCCAGCAGTTACCGACAGGTCGGTGGCACCGGGGAGCTGTTTTTT. Translation gives CASSYRQVGGTGELFF.

The sample holds many counts of this clonotype. The rearrangement joins TRBV7-2 to TRBJ2-1; D is unresolved. The CDR3 runs to 14 residues. Deletions cut 4 bases from V and 6 bases from J, with 13 bases between. CDR1 is SGHTA, CDR2 FQGNSA, per germline. The CDR3 spells CASSSDPLGNEQFF. The CDR3 bases are TGTGCCAGCAGCTCCGACCCGTTGGGCAATGAGCAGTTCTTC.

The gene calls are TRBV10-2 and TRBJ2-3; the D is unclear. Germline CDR1 and CDR2: WSHSY and SAAADI. Trimming took off 7 bases at V and 2 bases at J, with 10 bases between the two ends. This CDR3 is built from 13 residues. The DNA for the CDR3 is TGCGCCAGCACGCCCCCCCACACAGATACGCAGTATTTT. Protein sequence: CASTPPHTDTQYF.

This clonotype has ten or more counts. The gene calls are TRBV19 and TRBJ2-7; a weak D match, TRBD2 (5 bases). V dropped 10 bases and J dropped 3 bases, with 19 bases sitting between them. The V gene's germline CDR1 is LNHDA and CDR2 SQIVND (reference sequence). CDR3 length: 14 residues. The CDR3 spells CATSPGMTGYEQYF. CDR3 sequence (DNA): TGTGCCACCTCCCCGGGGATGACTGGCTACGAGCAGTACTTC.